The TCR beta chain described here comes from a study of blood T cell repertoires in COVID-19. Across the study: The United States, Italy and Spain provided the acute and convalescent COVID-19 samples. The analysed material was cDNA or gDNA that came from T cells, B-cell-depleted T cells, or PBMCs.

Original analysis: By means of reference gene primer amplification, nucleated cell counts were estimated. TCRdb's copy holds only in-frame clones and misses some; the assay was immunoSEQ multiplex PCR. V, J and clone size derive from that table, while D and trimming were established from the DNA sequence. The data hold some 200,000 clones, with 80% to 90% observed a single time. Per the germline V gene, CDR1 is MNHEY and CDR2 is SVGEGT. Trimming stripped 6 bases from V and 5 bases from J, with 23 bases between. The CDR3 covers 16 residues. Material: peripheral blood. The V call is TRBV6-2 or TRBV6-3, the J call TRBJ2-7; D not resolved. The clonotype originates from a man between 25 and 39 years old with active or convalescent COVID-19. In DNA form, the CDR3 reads TGTGCCAGCAGCATGAATAGTAGGTCACCCCGGGACGAGCAGTACTTC. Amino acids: CASSMNSRSPRDEQYF.